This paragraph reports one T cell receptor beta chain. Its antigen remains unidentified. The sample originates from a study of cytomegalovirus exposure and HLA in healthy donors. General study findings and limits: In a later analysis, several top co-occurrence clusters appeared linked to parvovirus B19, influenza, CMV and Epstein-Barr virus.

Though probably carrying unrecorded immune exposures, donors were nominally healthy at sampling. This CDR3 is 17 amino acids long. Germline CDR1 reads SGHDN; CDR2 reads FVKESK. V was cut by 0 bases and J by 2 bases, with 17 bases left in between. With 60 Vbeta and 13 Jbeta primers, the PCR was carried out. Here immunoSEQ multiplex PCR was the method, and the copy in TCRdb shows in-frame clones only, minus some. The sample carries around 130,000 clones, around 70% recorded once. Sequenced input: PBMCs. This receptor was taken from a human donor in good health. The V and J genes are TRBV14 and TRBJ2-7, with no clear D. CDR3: CASSQERGFRQTYEQYF. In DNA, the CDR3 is TGTGCCAGCAGCCAAGAAAGAGGCTTTAGGCAGACCTACGAGCAGTACTTC.